This is a list of T cell receptor beta chains from one sample in a study of blood T cell repertoires in COVID-19. Sequenced by immunoSEQ multiplex PCR; TCRdb stores in-frame clones only, minus some. The table includes 200,000 to 300,000 clones, about 91% detected once. Material for sequencing was peripheral blood. The origin of the receptors is a man older than 75 with acute or convalescent COVID-19. Both conserved end residues are part of each CDR3. D genes are given only for firm matches. The size entry is marked missing in some rows and otherwise reads once, few, many or a size class.

J | size | D | V | CDR3 | DNA
TRBJ2-5 | NA | NA | TRBV4-2 | CASSQAGAGQETQYF | TGTGCCAGCAGCCAAGCTGGGGCAGGGCAAGAGACCCAGTACTTC
TRBJ2-1 | NA | TRBD2 | TRBV18 | CASSPDRTSGRAGGYNEQFF | TGTGCCAGCTCACCAGATCGGACTAGCGGGAGGGCCGGGGGGTACAATGAGCAGTTCTTC
TRBJ1-1 | NA | NA | TRBV7-2 | CASSVGGGRAEAFF | TGTGCCAGCAGCGTAGGGGGGGGCAGGGCTGAAGCTTTCTTT
TRBJ1-5 | NA | NA | TRBV11-3 | CASSLGVQQGWHQPQHF | TGTGCCAGCAGCTTAGGCGTCCAACAGGGCTGGCATCAGCCCCAGCATTTT
TRBJ1-4 | NA | NA | TRBV7-9 | CASSLALGGSEKLFF | TGTGCCAGCAGCTTAGCGTTAGGGGGAAGTGAAAAACTGTTTTTT
TRBJ1-1 | NA | TRBD1 | TRBV6-6 | CASSYPGTASQAFF | TGTGCCAGCAGTTATCCCGGGACAGCCTCACAAGCTTTCTTT
TRBJ1-1 | NA | NA | TRBV5-1 | CASSLVQVNTEAFF | TGCGCCAGCAGCTTGGTACAGGTGAACACTGAAGCTTTCTTT
TRBJ2-2 | NA | NA | TRBV7-3 | CASSLTSTAGELFF | TGTGCCAGCAGCTTAACGTCCACAGCCGGGGAGCTGTTTTTT
TRBJ2-2 | NA | TRBD1 | TRBV9 | CASSDPGQSYTGELFF | TGTGCCAGCAGCGATCCGGGACAGAGTTACACCGGGGAGCTGTTTTTT
TRBJ2-3 | NA | NA | TRBV4-1 | CASSQVPAHTNTQYF | TGCGCCAGCAGCCAAGTCCCCGCCCACACCAATACGCAGTATTTT
TRBJ2-3 | NA | TRBD2 | TRBV7-6 | CASSQLAGSVSTDTQYF | TGTGCCAGCAGCCAACTAGCGGGATCGGTTAGCACAGATACGCAGTATTTT
TRBJ1-2 | NA | TRBD1 | TRBV29-1 | CSVGLGQNYGYTF | TGCAGCGTGGGGTTGGGACAGAACTATGGCTACACCTTC
TRBJ1-1 | once | NA | TRBV2 | CASSALRGSNTEAFF | TGTGCCAGCAGCGCCCTTAGGGGTTCGAACACTGAAGCTTTCTTT
TRBJ2-7 | NA | NA | TRBV7-9 | CASSHKSRGYEQYF | TGTGCCAGCAGCCACAAAAGTAGGGGCTACGAGCAGTACTTC
TRBJ1-1 | NA | NA | TRBV7-2 | CASSLERSNTEAFF | TGTGCCAGCAGCTTGGAGCGGTCGAACACTGAAGCTTTCTTT
TRBJ1-2 | NA | NA | TRBV19 | CASSIPGDGYTF | TGTGCCAGTAGTATCCCAGGGGATGGCTACACCTTC
TRBJ1-5 | NA | NA | TRBV19 | CASSTLNQPQHF | TGTGCCAGTAGTACCCTGAATCAGCCCCAGCATTTT
TRBJ2-1 | NA | TRBD2 | TRBV5-1 | CASSPLLGTSQNEQFF | TGCGCCAGCAGCCCCCTTTTAGGGACTAGCCAAAATGAGCAGTTCTTC
TRBJ2-1 | NA | NA | TRBV19 | CASSMTRGDEQFF | TGTGCCAGTAGTATGACTAGAGGGGATGAGCAGTTCTTC
TRBJ2-5 | NA | TRBD2 | TRBV6-4 | CASSLSAGEDQETQYF | TGTGCCAGCAGTTTATCAGCGGGAGAGGATCAAGAGACCCAGTACTTC
TRBJ1-1 | NA | NA | TRBV19 | CASSLNGQNTEAFF | TGTGCCAGTAGTCTCAATGGACAGAACACTGAAGCTTTCTTT
TRBJ2-5 | NA | TRBD1 | TRBV7-3 | CASTRYGDRGETQYF | TGTGCCAGCACCCGATATGGTGACAGGGGCGAGACCCAGTACTTC
TRBJ2-1 | NA | TRBD2 | TRBV10-3 | CAISEGTSGRGNEQFF | TGTGCCATCAGTGAGGGGACTAGCGGGAGGGGGAATGAGCAGTTCTTC
TRBJ2-1 | NA | NA | TRBV11-2 | CASSYGTDRSLEQFF | TGTGCCAGCAGCTACGGGACTGATAGGAGTCTCGAGCAGTTCTTC
TRBJ1-3 | NA | NA | TRBV12-3/TRBV12-4 | CASTPGDTIYF | TGTGCCAGCACTCCGGGGGACACCATATATTTT
TRBJ2-2 | NA | TRBD1 | TRBV6-6 | CATSRTGGTGELFF | TGTGCCACATCCAGGACAGGGGGCACCGGGGAGCTGTTTTTT
TRBJ1-5 | NA | NA | TRBV14 | CASSHPWGGASRDDSNQPQHF | TGTGCCAGCAGCCACCCCTGGGGAGGGGCCTCCCGGGATGATAGCAATCAGCCCCAGCATTTT
TRBJ2-7 | NA | NA | TRBV9 | CASSVDSGSTDEQYF | TGTGCCAGCAGCGTAGATTCAGGGTCAACGGACGAGCAGTACTTC
TRBJ2-7 | NA | NA | TRBV20-1 | CSASNEQYF | TGCAGTGCTTCTAACGAGCAGTACTTC
TRBJ2-5 | NA | TRBD2 | TRBV18 | CASSPPALAGETQYF | TGTGCCAGCTCACCACCCGCACTAGCGGGAGAGACCCAGTACTTC
TRBJ2-5 | NA | TRBD1 | TRBV6-2/TRBV6-3 | CASSYSLDRVNQETQYF | TGTGCCAGCAGTTACTCTCTGGACAGGGTGAACCAAGAGACCCAGTACTTC
TRBJ2-3 | NA | NA | TRBV4-3 | CASSQDLGGRTDTQYF | TGCGCCAGCAGCCAAGATCTGGGGGGGCGCACAGATACGCAGTATTTT
TRBJ1-1 | NA | NA | TRBV28 | CASSLQLGPLGTEAFF | TGTGCCAGCAGTTTACAACTGGGGCCCCTGGGCACTGAAGCTTTCTTT
TRBJ2-7 | NA | TRBD1 | TRBV7-2 | CASSPPTGAYEQYF | TGTGCCAGCAGCCCACCGACAGGGGCCTACGAGCAGTACTTC
TRBJ2-3 | NA | NA | TRBV3-1/TRBV3-2 | CASSQVQTDTQYF | TGTGCCAGCAGCCAAGTACAGACAGATACGCAGTATTTT
TRBJ2-3 | few | NA | TRBV19 | CASRETGDVDTQYF | TGTGCCAGTAGGGAGACAGGAGATGTAGATACGCAGTATTTT
TRBJ1-1 | NA | NA | TRBV6-5 | CASNSRVFSTEAFF | TGTGCCAGCAATAGCAGGGTTTTTAGCACTGAAGCTTTCTTT
TRBJ2-1 | NA | TRBD1 | TRBV6-6 | CASSQRGTGGPPSSYNEQFF | TGTGCCAGCAGTCAAAGGGGGACAGGGGGCCCCCCGAGCTCCTACAATGAGCAGTTCTTC
TRBJ1-2 | NA | NA | TRBV10-3 | CAISDSGYGYTF | TGTGCCATCAGTGACTCAGGCTATGGCTACACCTTC
TRBJ1-1 | once | NA | TRBV27 | CASSSSLNTEAFF | TGTGCCAGCAGTTCGAGTTTGAACACTGAAGCTTTCTTT
TRBJ2-1 | NA | TRBD2 | TRBV11-3 | CASSSTLAGGHNEQFF | TGTGCCAGCAGCTCCACTCTAGCGGGAGGGCACAATGAGCAGTTCTTC
TRBJ2-5 | NA | NA | TRBV2 | CASISPGQETQYF | TGTGCCAGCATATCACCAGGACAAGAGACCCAGTACTTC
TRBJ2-1 | NA | TRBD2 | TRBV7-2 | CASSLAAGTSGRWNEQFF | TGTGCCAGCAGCTTAGCAGCCGGGACTAGCGGGAGATGGAATGAGCAGTTCTTC
TRBJ1-5 | NA | NA | TRBV7-2 | CASSFISGDQPQHF | TGTGCCAGCAGCTTTATTAGTGGAGATCAGCCCCAGCATTTT
TRBJ1-1 | NA | TRBD1 | TRBV18 | CASSPGTEMNTEAFF | TGTGCCAGCTCACCCGGGACAGAGATGAACACTGAAGCTTTCTTT
TRBJ2-1 | NA | TRBD2 | TRBV7-2 | CASSLALAAGEQFF | TGTGCCAGCAGCTTAGCGCTAGCGGCCGGTGAGCAGTTCTTC
TRBJ2-3 | NA | TRBD2 | TRBV11-1 | CASSFRLAGVTDTQYF | TGTGCCAGCAGCTTCCGACTAGCGGGAGTCACAGATACGCAGTATTTT
TRBJ1-2 | once | NA | TRBV28 | CASTRGTNYGYTF | TGTGCCAGCACCCGGGGAACTAACTATGGCTACACCTTC
TRBJ2-3 | NA | TRBD2 | TRBV5-4 | CASSLRLAGATDTQYF | TGTGCCAGCAGCTTGCGACTAGCAGGAGCCACAGATACGCAGTATTTT
TRBJ2-4 | NA | NA | TRBV2 | CASSIYTQMVAKNIQYF | TGTGCCAGCAGTATTTACACCCAGATGGTGGCCAAAAACATTCAGTACTTC
TRBJ1-1 | NA | TRBD1 | TRBV19 | CASREQGRKRTNTEAFF | TGTGCCAGTAGAGAACAGGGGAGGAAACGGACGAACACTGAAGCTTTCTTT
TRBJ2-3 | few | NA | TRBV4-3 | CASSQFKGQLSTDTQYF | TGCGCCAGCAGCCAATTTAAAGGACAGTTAAGCACAGATACGCAGTATTTT
TRBJ2-3 | NA | TRBD2 | TRBV5-4 | CASSPRGGASDTQYF | TGTGCCAGCAGCCCTCGCGGGGGGGCATCAGATACGCAGTATTTT
TRBJ1-3 | many | TRBD1 | TRBV19 | CASSSRQGGYSGNTIYF | TGTGCCAGTAGTTCCCGACAGGGGGGATACTCTGGAAACACCATATATTTT
TRBJ1-5 | NA | NA | TRBV6-6 | CASSPMGQSNQPQHF | TGTGCCAGCAGCCCTATGGGGCAGTCCAATCAGCCCCAGCATTTT
TRBJ2-5 | few | NA | TRBV6-2/TRBV6-3 | CASSYSLSGVTQYF | TGTGCCAGCAGTTACTCGCTTAGCGGTGTGACCCAGTACTTC
TRBJ1-2 | NA | NA | TRBV27 | CASSLKGFFSNYGYTF | TGTGCCAGCAGTCTCAAGGGGTTCTTTTCTAACTATGGCTACACCTTC
TRBJ1-4 | NA | NA | TRBV5-1 | CASSVAGDEKLFF | TGCGCCAGCAGCGTGGCAGGGGATGAAAAACTGTTTTTT
TRBJ1-3 | NA | NA | TRBV11-2 | CASSLDRGSGNTIYF | TGTGCCAGCAGCTTAGACAGGGGATCTGGAAACACCATATATTTT